A single sample gave rise to the 3 T cell receptor beta chains below, sequenced in a study of human T cells and chemical hapten exposure. Someone pulled total RNA out of unfractionated whole blood. One entry per CDR3 protein results from TCRdb running MiXCR on the 5' RACE reads. The sample has under 150,000 distinct CDR3 sequences, approximately 19% seen once. Source of these receptors: a human donor in good health.

The table lists this clonotype with a few counts. DNA for the CDR3: TGTGCCAGCAGGTCCAAGGGACTAATCTCTGGAAACACCATATATTTT. Protein: CASRSKGLISGNTIYF. The chain joins TRBV6-5 to TRBJ1-3; tentative D call: TRBD1 (5 bases). The CDR3 covers 16 residues. The germline V gene has CDR1 MNHEY and CDR2 SVGAGI. V was shortened by 6 bases and J by 0 bases, with 15 bases between the two germline ends.

The V and J genes are TRBV30 and TRBJ2-2, with D perhaps matching TRBD1 (5 bases). CDR1 and CDR2 from the germline V gene are GTSNPN and SVGIG (reference sequence). The CDR3 contains 16 residues. V was pared by 3 bases and J by 6 bases, with 20 bases between. CDR3 nucleotides: TGTGCCTGGAGAGATATACAGGATCCTCTCCCCGGGGAGCTGTTTTTT. Protein sequence: CAWRDIQDPLPGELFF.

The table lists this clonotype with a few counts. The chain is built from TRBV6-1 and TRBJ2-2; TRBD2 matches 8 bases. Germline V CDR1 and CDR2: MNHNS, SASEGT. The length of the CDR3 is 14 residues. Losses at the gene ends were 5 bases for V and 3 bases for J; bases not matched to a gene: 2. The CDR3 nucleotides read TGTGCCAGCAGTAGCGGGAGAGACACCGGGGAGCTGTTTTTT. It is translated as CASSSGRDTGELFF.